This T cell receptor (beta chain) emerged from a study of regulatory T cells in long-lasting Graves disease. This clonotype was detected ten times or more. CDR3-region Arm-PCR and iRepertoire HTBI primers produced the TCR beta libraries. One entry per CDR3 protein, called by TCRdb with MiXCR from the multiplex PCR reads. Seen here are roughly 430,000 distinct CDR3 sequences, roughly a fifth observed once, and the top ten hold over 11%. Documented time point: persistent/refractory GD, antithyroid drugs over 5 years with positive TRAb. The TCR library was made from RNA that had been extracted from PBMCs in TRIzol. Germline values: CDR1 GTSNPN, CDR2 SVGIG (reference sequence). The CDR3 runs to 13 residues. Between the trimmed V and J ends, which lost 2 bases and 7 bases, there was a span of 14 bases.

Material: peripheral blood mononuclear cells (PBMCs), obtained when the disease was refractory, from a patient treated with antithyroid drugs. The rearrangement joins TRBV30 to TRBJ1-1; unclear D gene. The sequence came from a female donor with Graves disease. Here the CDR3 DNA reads TGTGCCTGGAGTCCCCCCTTAAGAGATGAAGCTTTCTTT. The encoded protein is CAWSPPLRDEAFF.